Each of the 22 T cell receptor beta chains below was sequenced from the same sample in a study of identical twins (TCRdb year 2016). To prepare the library, 5' RACE was applied. The reads were generated on an Illumina HiSeq 2000. Using fastp trimming at Q25 and MiXCR clonotype assembly, TCRdb reanalyzed the public sequencing data and kept in-frame beta chains. Rows with one shared CDR3 protein collapse into an entry with the most common genes and DNA. Recorded for this sample are around 1.7 million distinct CDR3 sequences; under 35% of them occurred a single time. The ten biggest clones cover 0.25% to 0.3% of the sample. Sequencing was carried out using cord blood. All receptors derive from a newborn girl in good health.

V gene TRBV10-3 combines with J gene TRBJ2-7; 7 bases line up with TRBD2. The length of the CDR3 is 14 residues. The trim removed 7 bases at V and 6 bases at J, leaving 12 bases unmatched. Germline loops: CDR1 ENHRY, CDR2 SYGVKD. CDR3 residues: CAINSGTIPAEQYF. In DNA form, the CDR3 reads TGTGCCATCAACTCCGGGACTATTCCGGCCGAGCAGTACTTC.

This clonotype came up many times. The chain is built from TRBV28 and TRBJ1-4; D not resolved. There are 15 residues in the CDR3. CDR1 and CDR2 (germline): MDHEN, SYDVKM. V was pared by 3 bases and J by 2 bases, with 10 bases between. This CDR3 reads CASSFGARTNEKLFF. As DNA, the CDR3 is TGTGCCAGCAGTTTTGGAGCAAGGACTAATGAAAAACTGTTTTTT.

This CDR3 reads CASSLDHSSYNEQFF. The CDR3 coding sequence is TGTGCCAGCAGCTTGGACCACAGCTCCTACAATGAGCAGTTCTTC. The chain recombines TRBV11-2 with TRBJ2-1; D is unresolved. Trimming removed 3 bases from V and 0 bases from J, with 9 bases in between. CDR1 and CDR2 (germline): SGHAT, FQNNGV. The CDR3 has 15 residues. Based on the CDR3 plus reference TRBV11-2 and TRBJ2-1, the full variable domain is EAGVAQSPRYKIIEKRQSVAFWCNPISGHATLYWYQQILGQGPKLLIQFQNNGVVDDSQLPKDRFSAERLKGVDSTLKIQPAKLEDSAVYLCASSLDHSSYNEQFFGPGTRLTVL.

The J gene is TRBJ1-1, the V gene TRBV18, with D tentatively TRBD1 (5 bases). The V end was cut by 4 bases, the J end by 1 base, with 10 bases between. Looked up from germline, CDR1 is KGHSH and CDR2 is LQKENI. The CDR3 contains 14 residues. The CDR3 reads CASSQGLENTEAFF. The CDR3 DNA follows: TGTGCCAGCTCACAGGGGTTGGAGAACACTGAAGCTTTCTTT.

The chain joins TRBV20-1 to TRBJ1-2, with TRBD1 identical over 11 bases. The J segment lost 10 bases and the V segment lost 3 bases, leaving 7 bases of the junction unmatched. The CDR3 consists of 13 residues. Germline loops: CDR1 DFQATT, CDR2 SNEGSKA (reference sequence). The CDR3 sequence: CSARKDRGRDYTF. The CDR3, as DNA: TGCAGTGCTAGGAAGGACAGGGGGCGCGACTACACCTTC.

CDR3 in DNA: TGTGCCAGCAGCTTTCCGGGACAGGGGGTGAACACTGAAGCTTTCTTT. Protein: CASSFPGQGVNTEAFF. The chain carries TRBV7-8 and TRBJ1-1; the match to TRBD1 covers 11 bases. Germline CDR1 is SGHVS and CDR2 is FQNEAQ. The trim removed 3 bases at V and 0 bases at J, leaving 3 bases unmatched. The CDR3 length is 16 residues.

This clonotype was found a few times. The gene calls are TRBV2 and TRBJ2-2; D unresolved. The CDR3 covers 13 residues. V gave up 5 bases and J gave up 6 bases, with 10 bases separating them. Per the germline V gene, CDR1 is SNHLY and CDR2 is FYNNEI. CDR3: CASSYTLAGELFF. As DNA, the CDR3 is TGTGCCAGCAGTTACACCTTAGCCGGGGAGCTGTTTTTT.

The DNA for the CDR3 is TGTGCCAGCAGTGTACTGGGCGGGGGTCGCACAGATACGCAGTATTTT. Residues: CASSVLGGGRTDTQYF. The rearrangement links TRBV6-4 to TRBJ2-3; TRBD2 matches 7 bases. V lost 4 bases, J lost 1 base, and 8 bases stayed unmatched. CDR1 is MRHNA and CDR2 is SNTAGT in the germline V gene. CDR3 length equals 16 residues.

This chain links TRBV28 with TRBJ1-5, with D unclear. Looked up from germline, CDR1 is MDHEN and CDR2 is SYDVKM. This CDR3 spans 15 amino acids. The V gene lost 2 bases and the J gene lost 3 bases, with 11 bases spanning the gap. The CDR3 DNA sequence: TGTGCCAGCAGTTTAGTAACATCTTTCAATCAGCCCCAGCATTTT. Translation: CASSLVTSFNQPQHF.

In the case of this clonotype: Given a much more abundant clone one base away, this may be a read error. The chain employs TRBV24-1 and TRBJ1-1; perhaps TRBD1 as D (6 bases). The CDR3 has 14 residues. Germline V CDR1 and CDR2: KGHDR, SFDVKD. Here the CDR3 DNA reads TGTACCACCAGTGATTTGGGACAGAACACTGAAGCTTTCTTT. It is translated as CTTSDLGQNTEAFF.

This clonotype was counted between two and nine times. The chain recombines TRBV7-9 with TRBJ2-3, with unresolved D. The CDR3 has 15 residues. The V gene's germline CDR1 is SEHNR and CDR2 FQNEAQ (reference sequence). The V end lost 3 bases, the J end lost 2 bases, and 12 bases lay between the germline ends. CDR3 residues: CASSLGPDFTDTQYF. For the CDR3, the DNA is TGTGCCAGCAGCTTGGGTCCGGATTTCACAGATACGCAGTATTTT.

The chain couples TRBV11-2 to TRBJ2-4, with D possibly matching TRBD2 (6 bases). Looked up from germline, CDR1 is SGHAT and CDR2 is FQNNGV. V dropped 5 bases and J dropped 0 bases, with 11 bases sitting between them. This CDR3 is 15 amino acids long. CDR3 sequence reads: CASSPRAGAKNIQYF. The CDR3 nucleotides are TGTGCCAGCAGCCCCCGAGCGGGAGCCAAAAACATTCAGTACTTC. The variable domain in full, with the rest retrieved from reference TRBV11-2 and TRBJ2-4, is EAGVAQSPRYKIIEKRQSVAFWCNPISGHATLYWYQQILGQGPKLLIQFQNNGVVDDSQLPKDRFSAERLKGVDSTLKIQPAKLEDSAVYLCASSPRAGAKNIQYFGAGTRLSVL.

This clonotype was seen a handful of times. This chain links TRBV27 with TRBJ2-3, with 9 nucleotides matching TRBD1. The germline V gene encodes CDR1 MNHEY and CDR2 SMNVEV (reference sequence). V shed 4 bases, J shed 9 bases, and the junction held 11 bases outside the gene matches. The CDR3 has 15 residues. CDR3 protein: CASSSPGTGFGTQYF. The CDR3 DNA is TGTGCCAGCAGTTCGCCCGGGACAGGGTTCGGCACGCAGTATTTT.

The rearrangement uses TRBV3-1 and TRBJ2-1; D unclear. V lost 1 base, J lost 10 bases, and 11 bases lay in between. The CDR3 runs 13 residues. Germline assignment: CDR1 LGHDT and CDR2 YNNKEL (reference sequence). Written as DNA, the CDR3 is TGTGCCAGCAGCCAAGCGGGTTTTGAGGAGCAGTTCTTC. Protein: CASSQAGFEEQFF.

This clonotype was recorded once. An end of the junction does not agree with germline; a read error may underlie this. The chain has TRBV28 and TRBJ2-3; D gene ambiguous. The CDR3 has 12 amino acids. The germline CDR1 and CDR2 sequences are MDHEN and SYDVKM. CDR3 coding DNA: TGTGCCAGCAGGCCGTTCACAGATGCGCAGTATTTT. It translates to CASRPFTDAQYF.

This clonotype was recorded a few times. V and J are TRBV20-1 and TRBJ1-2, with TRBD1 matching 9 bases. J gave up 6 bases and V 7 bases, and 12 bases lay outside the gene matches. The CDR3 runs to 14 residues. Germline lookup yields CDR1 DFQATT and CDR2 SNEGSKA (reference sequence). The CDR3 here is CSVGGTGQWDGYTF. In DNA form, the CDR3 reads TGCAGTGTGGGGGGGACAGGGCAATGGGATGGCTACACCTTC.

The chain combines TRBV7-9 with TRBJ1-2, with 8 bases identical to TRBD1. Germline lookup yields CDR1 SEHNR and CDR2 FQNEAQ (reference sequence). The CDR3 is 16 residues long. The V segment lost 2 bases and the J segment 5 bases; nucleotides outside the gene matches: 10. As DNA, the CDR3 is TGTGCCAGCAGCTTACGTGCGGGACAGGCGCCTTATGGCTACACCTTC. This codes for CASSLRAGQAPYGYTF. The full variable domain, in which reference TRBV7-9 and TRBJ1-2 provide the parts outside the CDR3, is DTGVSQNPRHKITKRGQNVTFRCDPISEHNRLYWYRQTLGQGPEFLTYFQNEAQLEKSRLLSDRFSAERPKGSFSTLEIQRTEQGDSAMYLCASSLRAGQAPYGYTFGSGTRLTVV.

V gene TRBV6-1 combines with J gene TRBJ2-3; TRBD2 matches 7 bases. Germline V gives CDR1 MNHNS, CDR2 SASEGT. J was trimmed by 3 bases and V by 1 base; bases with no gene match: 4. The CDR3 consists of 15 residues. The CDR3 is CASSEGAGSTDTQYF. The CDR3 coding sequence is TGTGCCAGCAGTGAAGGAGCGGGAAGTACAGATACGCAGTATTTT.

This clonotype was seen ten or more times. The rearrangement joins TRBV11-2 to TRBJ2-1, with D perhaps being TRBD1 or TRBD2 (6 bases each). CDR3 length equals 14 residues. Deletions cut 5 bases from V and 4 bases from J, with 12 bases between. Germline V gene data show CDR1 as SGHAT and CDR2 as FQNNGV. CDR3 protein: CASSLQGLYNEQFF. The CDR3 DNA reads as TGTGCCAGCAGCCTACAGGGACTTTACAATGAGCAGTTCTTC.

The rearrangement joins TRBV6-5 to TRBJ2-4, with 7 bases aligning to TRBD2. V lost 4 bases and J lost 13; bases outside the gene matches: 19. CDR3 length: 16 amino acids. The germline V gene has CDR1 MNHEY and CDR2 SVGAGI. The CDR3 sequence: CASSFSSGGGPVRQYF. The DNA of the CDR3 is TGTGCCAGCAGTTTCTCTTCCGGGGGAGGGCCGGTCAGGCAGTACTTC.

The chain uses TRBV20-1 and TRBJ2-7; possibly TRBD1 or TRBD2 for D (6 bases each). CDR1 and CDR2 (germline): DFQATT, SNEGSKA (reference sequence). CDR3 length: 13 residues. Trimming took 4 bases from V and 3 from J, leaving 13 bases between them. This chain's CDR3 is CSAIPGARYEQYF. The CDR3, as DNA: TGCAGTGCTATTCCGGGGGCCCGCTACGAGCAGTACTTC.

This chain links TRBV13 with TRBJ2-7; D perhaps matches TRBD1 (6 bases). V gave up 6 bases and J gave up 3 bases, with 15 bases separating them. From germline, CDR1 is PRHDT and CDR2 FYEKMQ (reference sequence). This CDR3 has 14 residues. This CDR3 reads CASRSQGSHYEQYF. In DNA form, the CDR3 reads TGTGCCAGCAGATCCCAGGGGAGTCACTACGAGCAGTACTTC.